This entry is about one TCR beta chain. The record originates from a study of blood T cell repertoires in COVID-19. Study information: Specimens from acute and convalescent COVID-19 originated in the United States, Italy and Spain.

Under the authors' procedure: Scientists estimated how many nucleated cells there were by amplifying reference gene primers. TCRdb keeps only in-frame clones here, not all; method: immunoSEQ multiplex PCR. D and trimming were read from the DNA, whereas the V and J calls and clone size are those reported in that table. The data contain 250,000 to 300,000 clones, around 84% of them seen just once; the ten biggest clones take up 5% to 8%. Participants were aged about 18 to 100 years from roughly 26 US areas. Cohort assignment relied on participant-reported clinical history. Germline V gene lookup returns CDR1 KGHDR and CDR2 SFDVKD. Between the trimmed V and J ends, which lost 9 bases and 4 bases, there was a span of 15 bases. The CDR3 is made up of 14 amino acids.

Sequencing was performed on PBMCs or T cells enriched from blood (not recorded which). This chain connects TRBV24-1 to TRBJ2-1; D possibly corresponds to TRBD1 (6 bases). The sequence was obtained from a woman aged 50 to 60 who had been exposed to COVID-19. The CDR3 protein is CATSGHPLYNEQFF. The CDR3 DNA reads as TGTGCCACCTCGGGACATCCCCTTTACAATGAGCAGTTCTTC.